Below, 10 T cell receptor beta chains from the same sample are listed, as sequenced in a study of blood T cell repertoires in COVID-19. Assay: immunoSEQ multiplex PCR; the TCRdb copy retains only in-frame clones and omits some. The data contain approximately 350,000 clones, approximately 92% of them singletons. Sequenced material: PBMCs or T cells enriched from blood (not recorded which). The receptors stem from a man between 18 and 29 years old who had recovered from COVID-19.

Of note for this clone: The junction departs from germline at one end; a sequencing error may be responsible. This chain connects TRBV4-3 to TRBJ2-1; TRBD2 matches 9 bases. This CDR3 contains 15 residues. CDR1 is LGHNA and CDR2 is YSLEER in the germline V gene. The CDR3 reads CATSRGGRGHNEQFF. The CDR3 DNA reads as TGCGCCACCAGCAGGGGCGGGAGGGGCCACAATGAGCAGTTCTTC.

This chain uses TRBV19 with TRBJ2-5, with 7 bases identical to TRBD2. The CDR3 is made up of 13 amino acids. V lost 3 bases, J lost 5 bases, and 3 bases stayed unmatched. Per the germline V gene, CDR1 is LNHDA and CDR2 is SQIVND (reference sequence). The CDR3 region is CASSIGRWETQYF. CDR3 nucleotide sequence: TGTGCCAGTAGTATCGGGAGGTGGGAGACCCAGTACTTC.

The V and J genes are TRBV6-5 and TRBJ2-5; a weak D match, TRBD1 (5 bases). Between the trimmed V and J ends, which lost 0 bases and 4 bases, there was a span of 12 bases. The germline V gene has CDR1 MNHEY and CDR2 SVGAGI. The CDR3 length is 15 residues. The CDR3: CASSYSDNTGETQYF. Written as DNA, the CDR3 is TGTGCCAGCAGTTACTCGGACAACACGGGAGAGACCCAGTACTTC.

V and J are TRBV5-1 and TRBJ1-2; TRBD1 is a possible D gene (6 bases). Trimming took off 0 bases at V and 4 bases at J, with 16 bases between the two ends. Germline CDR1 SGHRS, CDR2 YFSETQ. The CDR3 spans 16 residues. The CDR3 protein is CASSLDSLTGRYGYTF. CDR3 bases: TGCGCCAGCAGCTTGGATTCGTTGACAGGCCGCTATGGCTACACCTTC.

For the CDR3, the DNA is TGTGCCAGCAGCTTAGTGTCTAGCGGGTACAATGAGCAGTTCTTC. This translates into CASSLVSSGYNEQFF. This sequence joins TRBV7-3 and TRBJ2-1; 8 nucleotides line up with TRBD2. The CDR3 is 15 residues long. Germline loops: CDR1 SGHTA, CDR2 FQGTGA. With V trimmed by 2 bases and J by 4 bases, 4 bases remained unmatched.

With respect to this clone: The junction and the germline gene differ at one end; a read error may be behind it. The chain is built from TRBV7-9 and TRBJ2-7, with D possibly being TRBD2 (5 bases). There are 12 residues in the CDR3. CDR1 is SEHNR and CDR2 is FQNEAQ in the germline V gene (reference sequence). In DNA form, the CDR3 reads TGTGCCAGCAGCTTAGGGGCCGAGAAGCGGAACTTC. This translates into CASSLGAEKRNF.

A remark on this clone: Other DNA sequences in the same sample also yield this CDR3. V usage is TRBV5-1 and J usage is TRBJ1-3, with 7 positions matching TRBD1. There are 15 residues in the CDR3. Trimming cost V 0 bases and J 4 bases; bases outside gene matches: 4. Germline CDR1 reads SGHRS; CDR2 reads YFSETQ. This chain's CDR3 is CASSLGGTDGNTIYF. CDR3 DNA sequence: TGCGCCAGCAGCTTGGGGGGGACAGACGGAAACACCATATATTTT.

The chain employs TRBV5-5 and TRBJ2-1; TRBD2 aligns across 11 bases. V was clipped by 2 bases and J by 3 bases; unmatched bases: 7. Germline-derived CDR1 and CDR2 are SGHKS and YYEKEE (reference sequence). This CDR3 has 17 amino acids. CDR3 protein: CASSFELAGVSYNEQFF. The CDR3 bases are TGTGCCAGCAGCTTTGAACTAGCGGGAGTGAGCTACAATGAGCAGTTCTTC.

The chain links TRBV11-2 to TRBJ1-1, with D perhaps matching TRBD1 (6 bases). CDR1 is SGHAT and CDR2 is FQNNGV in the germline V gene. V was clipped by 4 bases and J by 4 bases, with 19 bases between them. There are 16 residues in the CDR3. CDR3 amino acids: CASSSRGALYATEAFF. The CDR3 DNA reads TGTGCCAGCAGCTCCCGGGGGGCGCTTTACGCCACTGAAGCTTTCTTT.

The rearrangement uses TRBV4-3 and TRBJ2-3; D possibly corresponds to TRBD2 (5 bases). The CDR3 length is 16 residues. Germline CDR1 is LGHNA and CDR2 is YSLEER. V lost 3 bases and J lost 2, with 15 bases in between. CDR3 DNA: TGCGCCAGCAGCCAGACGGGGATCCTACCCACAGATACGCAGTATTTT. Protein product: CASSQTGILPTDTQYF.